This entry lists 17 T cell receptor beta chains sequenced from one sample in a study of blood T cell repertoires in COVID-19. This table comes from immunoSEQ multiplex PCR, and its TCRdb copy is limited to in-frame clones, with some not included. Among about 210,000 clones, under 90% were seen once, and the ten largest hold roughly 2.7%. Material: peripheral blood. Source of these receptors: a woman aged 40 to 50 with active or convalescent COVID-19.

The chain couples TRBV5-1 to TRBJ2-1, with 7 bases matching TRBD2. After removal of 4 bases from V and 9 bases from J, the junction contained 13 bases not matched to a gene. This CDR3 has 15 amino acids. CDR1 is SGHRS, CDR2 YFSETQ, per germline. The CDR3 coding sequence is TGCGCCAGCAGCCCCTCCAGACTAGCCGCGGCTGAGCAGTTCTTC. This sequence encodes CASSPSRLAAAEQFF.

The genes are TRBV30 and TRBJ1-1; D not certain. Germline V gene sequence: CDR1 GTSNPN, CDR2 SVGIG (reference sequence). CDR3 size: 12 residues. V dropped 0 bases and J dropped 10 bases, with 12 bases sitting between them. This CDR3 is CAWSVRGLGAFF. Written as DNA, the CDR3 is TGTGCCTGGAGTGTACGTGGGCTTGGAGCTTTCTTT.

The genes are TRBV6-5 and TRBJ1-6; D gene ambiguous. The CDR3 totals 14 residues. Germline V lookup: CDR1 MNHEY, CDR2 SVGAGI. Deletions cut 2 bases from V and 5 bases from J, with 7 bases between. In nucleotides, the CDR3 is TGTGCCAGCAGTTACGGAGGAGATAATTCACCCCTCCACTTT. This translates into CASSYGGDNSPLHF.

The chain is built from TRBV11-2 and TRBJ2-3, with 10 bases that match TRBD2. J was trimmed by 4 bases and V by 6 bases; bases with no gene match: 10. The CDR3 is 16 residues long. The germline CDR1 and CDR2 sequences are SGHAT and FQNNGV. This CDR3 reads CASSPSLAGGADTQYF. In DNA form, the CDR3 reads TGTGCCAGCAGTCCCAGTTTAGCGGGGGGCGCAGATACGCAGTATTTT. Looking up the rest from reference TRBV11-2 and TRBJ2-3 gives the full variable domain: EAGVAQSPRYKIIEKRQSVAFWCNPISGHATLYWYQQILGQGPKLLIQFQNNGVVDDSQLPKDRFSAERLKGVDSTLKIQPAKLEDSAVYLCASSPSLAGGADTQYFGPGTRLTVL.

This chain links TRBV20-1 with TRBJ2-5; the D gene is possibly TRBD2 (5 bases). Germline V gene lookup returns CDR1 DFQATT and CDR2 SNEGSKA (reference sequence). V lost 3 bases to trimming and J lost 3 bases, with 14 bases between them. This CDR3 contains 14 residues. The CDR3 loop reads CSASGSTGKETQYF. CDR3 nucleotides: TGCAGTGCTAGTGGGTCGACGGGGAAAGAGACCCAGTACTTC.

V and J are TRBV14 and TRBJ2-7; a weak D match, TRBD1 (6 bases). Germline V gives CDR1 SGHDN, CDR2 FVKESK. This CDR3 is 13 amino acids long. V was shortened by 0 bases and J by 6 bases, with 9 bases between the two germline ends. Written as DNA, the CDR3 is TGTGCCAGCAGCCAAGAGGGGGCAGGCGAGCAGTACTTC. Protein product: CASSQEGAGEQYF.

In its sample, this clone was seen a few times. V and J are TRBV27 and TRBJ1-2; a weak D match, TRBD1 (6 bases). CDR3 length equals 15 residues. From germline, CDR1 is MNHEY and CDR2 SMNVEV (reference sequence). Trimming removed 8 bases from V and 3 bases from J, with 19 bases in between. This CDR3 is CASRFRGGADYGYTF. CDR3 in DNA: TGTGCCAGCCGCTTCCGGGGGGGCGCGGACTATGGCTACACCTTC.

Details on this clone: Additional DNA sequences in this sample encode the identical CDR3. V and J are TRBV7-3 and TRBJ1-1, with TRBD1 as a possible D gene (6 bases). Germline CDR1 and CDR2: SGHTA and FQGTGA. The germline V and J ends were trimmed by 2 bases and 1 base, with 8 bases remaining between them. CDR3 length: 14 residues. DNA of the CDR3: TGTGCCAGCAGCTTAGGGGGCCGGAACACTGAAGCTTTCTTT. Residues: CASSLGGRNTEAFF. The variable domain in full, completed from reference TRBV7-3 and TRBJ1-1, reads GAGVSQTPSNKVTEKGKYVELRCDPISGHTALYWYRQSLGQGPEFLIYFQGTGAADDSGLPNDRFFAVRPEGSVSTLKIQRTERGDSAVYLCASSLGGRNTEAFFGQGTRLTVV.

The chain recombines TRBV19 with TRBJ2-7, with TRBD1 matching 7 bases. CDR1 is LNHDA and CDR2 is SQIVND in the germline V gene (reference sequence). The CDR3 contains 15 residues. The ends lost 5 bases at V and 3 bases at J; junction bases unmatched: 10. In nucleotides, the CDR3 is TGTGCCAGTAGTGCAGACCGGGACAGCCTCTACGAGCAGTACTTC. It specifies CASSADRDSLYEQYF. The complete variable domain, with remaining parts taken from reference TRBV19 and TRBJ2-7, reads DGGITQSPKYLFRKEGQNVTLSCEQNLNHDAMYWYRQDPGQGLRLIYYSQIVNDFQKGDIAEGYSVSREKKESFPLTVTSAQKNPTAFYLCASSADRDSLYEQYFGPGTRLTVT.

V and J are TRBV28 and TRBJ1-4, with 7 bases matching TRBD1. Germline CDR1 and CDR2: MDHEN and SYDVKM. CDR3 size: 15 residues. V lost 4 bases to trimming and J lost 5 bases; unmatched junction nucleotides: 7. The DNA of the CDR3 is TGTGCCAGCAGTTCGGGGGACAGAGCCAATGAAAAACTGTTTTTT. It specifies CASSSGDRANEKLFF.

This clone showed up just a few times. The chain has TRBV2 and TRBJ2-7; 7 nucleotides agree with TRBD1. The germline V gene has CDR1 SNHLY and CDR2 FYNNEI. This CDR3 contains 13 residues. V shed 6 bases, J shed 8 bases, and the junction held 10 bases outside the gene matches. The CDR3 nucleotides are TGTGCCAGCAGCGTTGACAGGGCGGGCAAGCAGTACTTC. This encodes CASSVDRAGKQYF.

The DNA of the CDR3 is TGCGCCAGCAGCAGGGGATTCGGAAACACCATATATTTT. Translating it yields CASSRGFGNTIYF. The chain recombines TRBV5-1 with TRBJ1-3; a weak D match, TRBD1 (5 bases). V was cut by 4 bases and J by 4 bases, with 9 bases left in between. Germline V gives CDR1 SGHRS, CDR2 YFSETQ. The CDR3 runs 13 residues.

The CDR3 protein is CASTLGVGRNTIYF. CDR3 in DNA: TGTGCCAGCACCCTAGGGGTTGGGAGAAACACCATATATTTT. The rearrangement links TRBV28 to TRBJ1-3, with D possibly matching TRBD1 (5 bases). The CDR3 is made up of 14 amino acids. The germline V gene has CDR1 MDHEN and CDR2 SYDVKM. V lost 7 bases and J 5 bases, leaving 15 bases between the germline ends.

J is TRBJ1-1 and V is TRBV30; a possible D gene is TRBD1 (6 bases). Germline-derived CDR1 and CDR2 are GTSNPN and SVGIG (reference sequence). V was clipped by 4 bases and J by 7 bases, with 16 bases between them. This CDR3 contains 13 residues. The CDR3 reads CAWNIGGALEAFF. DNA of the CDR3: TGTGCCTGGAACATTGGGGGGGCGCTTGAAGCTTTCTTT.

This clone was detected only once. A junction end diverges from the germline sequence, so it may reflect a read error. The J gene is TRBJ2-3, the V gene TRBV27; D call uncertain. Per the germline V gene, CDR1 is MNHEY and CDR2 is SMNVEV (reference sequence). The CDR3 is 14 residues long. The CDR3 is CASSPPIRTDTQYF. The CDR3, as DNA: TGTGCCAGCAGTCCGCCGATCCGCACAGATACGCAATATTTT.

The chain recombines TRBV30 with TRBJ1-5; D is perhaps TRBD1 (5 bases). The germline V gene encodes CDR1 GTSNPN and CDR2 SVGIG (reference sequence). V lost 4 bases and J 4 bases, leaving 14 bases between the germline ends. This CDR3 comprises 14 residues. CDR3 coding DNA: TGTGCCTGGACCGCAGGGACTCCTAATCAGCCCCAGCATTTT. Protein sequence: CAWTAGTPNQPQHF.

The chain couples TRBV3-1 (or the pseudogene TRBV3-2) to TRBJ2-3; 8 bases map to TRBD2. The CDR3 has 17 residues. Trimming took 4 bases from V and 0 from J; bases not matched to a gene: 9. The germline V gene has CDR1 LGHDT and CDR2 YNNKEL (reference sequence). The CDR3 DNA is TGTGCCAGCAGCCTCCCAGCGGGGGCTTCTAGCACAGATACGCAGTATTTT. Encoded protein: CASSLPAGASSTDTQYF.